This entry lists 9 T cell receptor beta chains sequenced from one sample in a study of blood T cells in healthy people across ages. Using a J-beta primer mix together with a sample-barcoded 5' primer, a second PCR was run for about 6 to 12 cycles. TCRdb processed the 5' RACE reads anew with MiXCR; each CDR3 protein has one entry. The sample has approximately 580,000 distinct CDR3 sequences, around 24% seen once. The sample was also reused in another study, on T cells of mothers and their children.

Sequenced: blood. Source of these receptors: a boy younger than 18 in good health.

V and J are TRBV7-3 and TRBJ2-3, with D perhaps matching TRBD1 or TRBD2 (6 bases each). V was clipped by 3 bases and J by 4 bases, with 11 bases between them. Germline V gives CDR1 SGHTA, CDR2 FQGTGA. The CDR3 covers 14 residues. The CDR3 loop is CASSLGGLPDTQYF. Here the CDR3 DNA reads TGTGCCAGCAGCTTGGGGGGCCTCCCAGATACGCAGTATTTT.

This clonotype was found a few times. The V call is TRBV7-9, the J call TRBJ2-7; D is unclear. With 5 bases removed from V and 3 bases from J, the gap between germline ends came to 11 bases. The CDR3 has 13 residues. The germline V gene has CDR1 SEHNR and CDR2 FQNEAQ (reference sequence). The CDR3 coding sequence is TGTGCCAGCAGCACCTCTAGGAACTACGAGCAGTACTTC. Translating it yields CASSTSRNYEQYF.

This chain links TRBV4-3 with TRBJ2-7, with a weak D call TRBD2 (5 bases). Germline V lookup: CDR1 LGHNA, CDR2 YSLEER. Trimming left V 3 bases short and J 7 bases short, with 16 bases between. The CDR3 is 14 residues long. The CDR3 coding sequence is TGCGCCAGCAGCCAGGCGTTAGGGAGTTGGGAGCAGTACTTC. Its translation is CASSQALGSWEQYF.

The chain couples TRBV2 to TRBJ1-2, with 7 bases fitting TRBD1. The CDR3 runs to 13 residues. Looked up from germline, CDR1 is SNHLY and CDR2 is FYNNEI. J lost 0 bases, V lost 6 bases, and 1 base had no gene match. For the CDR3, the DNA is TGTGCCAGCAGACAGGGGTCTAACTATGGCTACACCTTC. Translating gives CASRQGSNYGYTF.

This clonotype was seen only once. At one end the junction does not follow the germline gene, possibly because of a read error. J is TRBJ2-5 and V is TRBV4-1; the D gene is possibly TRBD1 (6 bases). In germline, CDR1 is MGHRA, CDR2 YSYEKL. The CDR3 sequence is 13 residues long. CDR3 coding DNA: TGCGCCAGCGGTCTTACAGGGCAAGAGACCCAGTATTTC. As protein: CASGLTGQETQYF.

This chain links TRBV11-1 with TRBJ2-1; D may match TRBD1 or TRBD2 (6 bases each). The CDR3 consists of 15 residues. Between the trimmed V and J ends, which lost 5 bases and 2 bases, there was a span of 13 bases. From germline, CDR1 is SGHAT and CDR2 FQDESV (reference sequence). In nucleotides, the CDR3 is TGTGCCAGCAGCGAGGGGGGAGGCGCCTACAATGAGCAGTTCTTC. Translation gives CASSEGGGAYNEQFF.

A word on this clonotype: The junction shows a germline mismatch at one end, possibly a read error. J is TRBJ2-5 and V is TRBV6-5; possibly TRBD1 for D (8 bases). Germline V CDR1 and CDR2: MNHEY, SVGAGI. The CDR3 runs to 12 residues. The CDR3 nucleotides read TGTGCCAGCTCAGGAGCGGGACAGGCATTGAACTTC. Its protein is CASSGAGQALNF.

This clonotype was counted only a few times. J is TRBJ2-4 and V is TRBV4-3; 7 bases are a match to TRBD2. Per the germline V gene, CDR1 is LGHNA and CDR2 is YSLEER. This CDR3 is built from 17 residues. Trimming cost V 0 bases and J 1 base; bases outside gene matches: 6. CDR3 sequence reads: CASSQDLSRGAKNIQYF. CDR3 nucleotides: TGCGCCAGCAGCCAAGATCTCTCGCGGGGGGCCAAAAACATTCAGTACTTC.

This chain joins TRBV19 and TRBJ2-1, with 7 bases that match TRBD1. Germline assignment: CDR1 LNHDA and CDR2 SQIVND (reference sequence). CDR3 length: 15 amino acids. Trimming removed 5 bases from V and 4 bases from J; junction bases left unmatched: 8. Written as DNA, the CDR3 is TGTGCCAGTAGTGTGGGACAGAGCCCATACAATGAGCAGTTCTTC. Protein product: CASSVGQSPYNEQFF.